These 18 T cell receptor beta chains share one sample of origin, sequenced in a study of T cells in Graves' hyperthyroidism and ophthalmopathy. TCR beta CDR3 regions were amplified from RNA. Carried out on the TCR CDR3, a first-round RT-PCR used the HTBI primer set. TCRdb reanalysed the multiplex PCR reads using MiXCR and keeps one entry per CDR3 protein. The sample contains around 450,000 distinct CDR3 sequences, 15% to 19% of which appear only once. Sample: blood. The receptors here all came from a woman aged 18-35 years with Graves' hyperthyroidism.

This clonotype has a count of ten or more. V usage is TRBV5-1 and J usage is TRBJ2-7, with TRBD1 matching over 7 bases. The CDR3 covers 14 residues. The ends lost 5 bases at V and 3 bases at J; junction bases unmatched: 8. Germline CDR1 reads SGHRS; CDR2 reads YFSETQ. CDR3 DNA sequence: TGCGCCAGCAGACGAGGACAGGAGGTCTACGAGCAGTACTTC. As protein: CASRRGQEVYEQYF.

The rearrangement links TRBV20-1 to TRBJ1-2; TRBD1 aligns across 9 bases. The CDR3 has 15 residues. Germline V gene data show CDR1 as DFQATT and CDR2 as SNEGSKA (reference sequence). J gave up 7 bases and V 0 bases, and 9 bases lay outside the gene matches. For the CDR3, the DNA is TGCAGTGCTAGAGATCCAGGACAGGGGATGTCTGGCTACACCTTC. This translates into CSARDPGQGMSGYTF.

The rearrangement links TRBV6-1 to TRBJ1-2, with 7 nucleotides matching TRBD1. This CDR3 region has 15 residues. Germline assignment: CDR1 MNHNS and CDR2 SASEGT. With 4 bases clipped from V and 2 bases from J, the junction kept 7 bases outside the gene matches. This CDR3 is CASSGGLTGNYGYTF. CDR3 DNA: TGTGCCAGCAGTGGAGGCCTGACAGGGAACTATGGCTACACCTTC.

This clonotype has ten or more counts. V and J are TRBV4-1 and TRBJ1-5, with D unclear. Trimming stripped 1 base from V and 5 bases from J, with 15 bases between. From germline, CDR1 is MGHRA and CDR2 YSYEKL. The CDR3 has 16 amino acids. The CDR3 spells CASSQVSGGVYQPQHF. DNA for the CDR3: TGCGCCAGCAGCCAAGTTTCAGGAGGTGTGTATCAGCCCCAGCATTTT.

As for this clonotype: A much bigger clone sits one base away, suggesting this may be a read error. This rearrangement joins TRBV10-3 to TRBJ2-3; D ambiguous. The CDR3 runs 12 residues. V was shortened by 2 bases and J by 4 bases, with 4 bases between the two germline ends. Germline V gene lookup returns CDR1 ENHRY and CDR2 SYGVKD. CDR3 sequence reads: CAISELADTQYF. The CDR3 bases are TGTGCCATCAGTGAGCTGGCAGATACGCAGTATTTT.

The sample holds many counts of this clonotype. The chain has TRBV7-9 and TRBJ2-1; possibly TRBD2 for D (7 bases). The germline CDR1 and CDR2 sequences are SEHNR and FQNEAQ (reference sequence). This CDR3 spans 13 amino acids. The V end was cut by 8 bases, the J end by 9 bases, with 17 bases between. CDR3: CASSRGANGEQFF. The DNA for the CDR3 is TGTGCCAGCTCCCGGGGGGCTAACGGTGAGCAGTTCTTC.

This clonotype was counted many times. This chain links TRBV18 with TRBJ2-1; D is ambiguous. Germline V gene data show CDR1 as KGHSH and CDR2 as LQKENI. Trimming pared 2 bases from V and 0 bases from J, leaving 11 bases between. CDR3 size: 16 residues. The CDR3 spells CASSPVQSSSYNEQFF. The CDR3 DNA sequence: TGTGCCAGCTCACCAGTCCAATCGAGCTCCTACAATGAGCAGTTCTTC.

In its sample, this clonotype was seen many times. The J gene is TRBJ2-1, the V gene TRBV12-5, with D unresolved. This CDR3 region has 15 residues. Between the trimmed V and J ends, which lost 5 bases and 4 bases, there was a span of 15 bases. Germline CDR1 and CDR2: LGHNT and FRNRAP. The CDR3 region is CASGTSGINYNEQFF. In DNA form, the CDR3 reads TGTGCTAGTGGTACCTCAGGTATCAATTACAATGAGCAGTTCTTC.

This clonotype was counted between two and nine times. This chain connects TRBV4-1 to TRBJ2-1, with 15 positions matching TRBD2. V shed 2 bases and J 7 bases; nucleotides not matched to a gene: 3. Germline-derived CDR1 and CDR2 are MGHRA and YSYEKL. The length of the CDR3 is 16 residues. CDR3 region: CASSQFGLAGGNEQFF. CDR3 in DNA: TGCGCCAGCAGCCAATTCGGACTAGCGGGGGGGAATGAGCAGTTCTTC.

The V and J genes are TRBV20-1 and TRBJ2-7; the match to TRBD1 covers 7 bases. With 6 bases clipped from V and 6 bases from J, the junction kept 8 bases outside the gene matches. The CDR3 length is 12 residues. Germline CDR1 and CDR2: DFQATT and SNEGSKA (reference sequence). CDR3 bases: TGCAGTGCCAAGGACAGGTTGGGCGAGCAGTACTTC. Amino acids: CSAKDRLGEQYF.

This clonotype was picked up many times. This chain joins TRBV6-1 and TRBJ2-3, with TRBD2 matching over 8 bases. Trimming took 2 bases from V and 4 from J; bases not matched to a gene: 8. The germline CDR1 and CDR2 sequences are MNHNS and SASEGT. This CDR3 spans 16 amino acids. CDR3 coding DNA: TGTGCCAGCAGTGAATCGTTGACCGGGGGGGCAGATACGCAGTATTTT. Amino acids: CASSESLTGGADTQYF.

This sequence joins TRBV7-2 and TRBJ1-2, with 7 bases fitting TRBD1. Germline assignment: CDR1 SGHTA and CDR2 FQGNSA. The CDR3 length is 16 residues. V lost 2 bases, J lost 4 bases, and 10 bases stayed unmatched. The CDR3: CASSLFGNRGTYGYTF. As DNA, the CDR3 is TGTGCCAGCAGCTTATTCGGTAACAGGGGCACCTATGGCTACACCTTC.

This clonotype was detected many times. The chain employs TRBV12-3 or TRBV12-4 and TRBJ2-2; the D gene is possibly TRBD2 (5 bases). V lost 5 bases to trimming and J lost 1 base, with 8 bases between them. The CDR3 covers 14 residues. CDR3 loop: CASSPRGNTGELFF. Here the CDR3 DNA reads TGTGCCAGCAGTCCACGGGGGAACACCGGGGAGCTGTTTTTT.

This clonotype was picked up a small number of times. The chain employs TRBV9 and TRBJ2-2, with D maybe TRBD2 (6 bases). This CDR3 spans 15 amino acids. The germline gives CDR1 SGDLS, CDR2 YYNGEE. The V gene lost 4 bases and the J gene lost 3 bases, with 13 bases spanning the gap. CDR3 coding DNA: TGTGCCAGCAGCCCGTTCCCGGGAGACACCGGGGAGCTGTTTTTT. This gives the protein CASSPFPGDTGELFF.

This clonotype was seen many times. The chain joins TRBV2 to TRBJ2-1; D is possibly TRBD2 (5 bases). Germline CDR1 is SNHLY and CDR2 is FYNNEI. Trimming pared 7 bases from V and 0 bases from J, leaving 16 bases between. The CDR3 extends over 16 amino acids. This CDR3 is CASTTVETSSYNEQFF. The DNA for the CDR3 is TGTGCCAGCACAACAGTGGAAACTAGCTCCTACAATGAGCAGTTCTTC.

The chain employs TRBV5-4 and TRBJ1-2; maybe TRBD1 (5 bases). Germline CDR1 is SGHNT and CDR2 is YYREEE (reference sequence). With 0 bases removed from V and 1 base from J, the gap between germline ends came to 10 bases. This CDR3 is built from 15 residues. In DNA form, the CDR3 reads TGTGCCAGCAGCTTGGTCCGGGGCCTTAACTATGGCTACACCTTC. Amino acid sequence: CASSLVRGLNYGYTF.

This clonotype was seen more than once but under ten times. The V call is TRBV6-2 or TRBV6-3, the J call TRBJ2-5; tentative D call: TRBD1 (6 bases). CDR1 MNHEY and CDR2 SVGEGT come from the germline V gene. The CDR3 is 13 residues long. V was trimmed by 4 bases and J by 4 bases, leaving 10 bases between them. CDR3 sequence (DNA): TGTGCCAGCAGTTCTACAGGGATAGAGACCCAGTACTTC. Its translation: CASSSTGIETQYF.

For this clonotype: One base away lies a much larger clone, so this may be a sequencing read error. This chain links TRBV11-3 with TRBJ2-3; D call uncertain. The CDR3 has 12 residues. Germline lookup yields CDR1 SGHNT and CDR2 YENEEA. CDR3 protein: CAGSLVWAQQYF. CDR3 nucleotides: TGTGCCGGCAGCTTAGTCTGGGCTCAGCAGTATTTT.